This is a list of T cell receptor beta chains from one sample in a study of T cells in Graves' hyperthyroidism and ophthalmopathy. TCRdb redid the calling of the multiplex PCR reads with MiXCR, one entry per CDR3 protein. The sample carries 300,000 to 450,000 distinct CDR3 sequences, roughly 13% recorded once. The specimen sequenced was blood. The source of these receptors is a woman younger than 30 with Graves' hyperthyroidism. Both conserved end residues are trimmed from each CDR3. Each record gives: V gene, D gene, CDR3 protein. D genes are given only for firm matches.

TRBV19 | . | ASANPRRVSPLH
TRBV7-8 | . | ASSLRVGGQGRTEAF
TRBV5-6 | . | ASSPNNYGYT
TRBV12-3/TRBV12-4 | TRBD2 | ASSLRTSGTETQY
TRBV20-1 | TRBD2 | SPVRLAGNNEQF
TRBV15 | . | ATSKDYGLPQPQH
TRBV7-9 | . | ASSHSEGYT
TRBV12-5 | . | ASGLGPANYGYT
TRBV4-1 | . | ASSTEAGARQPQH
TRBV12-3/TRBV12-4 | TRBD2 | ASSLAGVYNEQF
TRBV7-9 | . | ASSGPRDYNEQF
TRBV28 | . | ASSFAGHDSNTGELF
TRBV20-1 | . | SASPPTDYGYT
TRBV10-3 | TRBD2 | AIRMGLAGGETQY
TRBV7-2 | . | ASSTGYEQY
TRBV5-1 | . | ASSLVARMGRPIFEETQY
TRBV7-2 | . | ASSLKPGSNSFTDTQY
TRBV28 | . | ASSTAGDGGYT
TRBV19 | . | ASSKSVFGPQH
TRBV19 | TRBD1 | ASSGQGASNQPQH
TRBV5-8 | . | ASRNSGNTEAF
TRBV6-1 | . | ASSPGGGITEAF
TRBV6-2/TRBV6-3 | . | ASSYRSSYEQY
TRBV5-1 | . | ASSSGPTIQETQY
TRBV2 | TRBD1 | ASRPTGASYNEQF
TRBV6-1 | . | ASSTGTGETDTQY
TRBV6-1 | . | ASSSNPGLGTEAF
TRBV9 | TRBD1 | ASSVWTGVRAAEAF
TRBV20-1 | . | SASTWGQTELGESNQPQH
TRBV19 | . | ASSIEADPLWEQF
TRBV12-3/TRBV12-4 | TRBD2 | ASSSLAGGYEQY
TRBV20-1 | TRBD2 | SAFSSGDNTGELF
TRBV20-1 | TRBD1 | SAPGGAGPTDTQY
TRBV9 | TRBD2 | ASSVVGLAGPQETQY
TRBV20-1 | TRBD1 | SARGSDREAF
TRBV5-1 | . | ASSLGGGRLSGANVLT
TRBV28 | . | ATREGRGNIQY
TRBV18 | . | ASLQGEQGYT
TRBV5-4 | TRBD1 | ASSSRQGAAEAF
TRBV19 | TRBD1 | ASSIRTGGGYT
TRBV6-1 | TRBD1 | ASSLGGAGPEAF
TRBV12-3/TRBV12-4 | . | ASSLIWEAF
TRBV20-1 | TRBD1 | SAISPGQKNIQY
TRBV2 | TRBD1 | ASSPLRGPYEQY
TRBV7-9 | TRBD1 | ASSVKTGYGTGELF
TRBV6-1 | TRBD1 | ASSETGFNYEQY
TRBV9 | TRBD1 | ASSVGTGTYEQY
TRBV27 | TRBD2 | ASSPRLAGNYNEQF
TRBV2 | . | ASSGVGGRGEQY
TRBV5-1 | . | ASSLARDFSYNEQF
TRBV7-8 | . | ASSPLAKETQY
TRBV7-9 | . | ASSLVWNEQF
TRBV20-1 | TRBD2 | SARDHLAGGLGEQF
TRBV7-2 | TRBD2 | ASSLDSSGGDTQY
TRBV30 | . | AWSVQSGANVLT